A selection of T cell receptor beta chains follows, all from one sample in a study of metastatic and nonmetastatic thyroid tumors. Using MiXCR, TCRdb re-called clones from the PCR reads. This table holds 21,000 or so clones, about 20% found once. Sequences were obtained from blood. The receptors shown here come from a female donor with papillary thyroid cancer or a benign thyroid nodule (not recorded which). Some clones in this sample may be carry-over from other donors' samples. Each CDR3 is given with its conserved first and last residue. Each record gives: V gene, CDR3 protein.

V: TRBV20-1; CDR3: CSASVHLGLAGGASGQQYF
V: TRBV20-1; CDR3: CSARVTTYEQYF
V: TRBV28; CDR3: CASRRWTYEQYF
V: TRBV7-3; CDR3: CASSLTAGGGLSEQFF
V: TRBV30; CDR3: CASNYGTSSRTDTQYF
V: TRBV18; CDR3: CASSPLAGENNEQFF
V: TRBV7-2; CDR3: CASSSSTGARNEQFF
V: TRBV5-1; CDR3: CASIPDGDYCYTF
V: TRBV20-1; CDR3: CSARGRGSFGNQPQHF
V: TRBV5-1; CDR3: CASSPGDFSGNTIYF
V: TRBV20-1; CDR3: CSTGSLEQYF
V: TRBV6-1; CDR3: CASTWDVNQPQHF
V: TRBV20-1; CDR3: CSAYKEGAGPEAFF
V: TRBV28; CDR3: CASSPRDSRETQYF
V: TRBV27; CDR3: CASSPGGGAREQYF
V: TRBV30; CDR3: CAWSREGYNQPQHF
V: TRBV12-3/TRBV12-4; CDR3: CASSDTGTGRTF
V: TRBV10-3; CDR3: CVIIPARASGPGNTIYF
V: TRBV28; CDR3: CASRNDIYNQPQHF
V: TRBV7-9; CDR3: CASSSWDRVFDEQYF
V: TRBV28; CDR3: CASSLQGTYGYTF
V: TRBV6-5; CDR3: CASIYEGVPDKQYF
V: TRBV2; CDR3: CASIRPGSRTNEKLFF
V: TRBV27; CDR3: CAVGDLPYNEQFF
V: TRBV7-2; CDR3: CASSFSGRYADTQYF
V: TRBV7-9; CDR3: CASSLGTGAYEQYF
V: TRBV6-5; CDR3: CASTVKGFLAGGAYEQYF
V: TRBV5-1; CDR3: CASSPQGAPDTQYF
V: TRBV4-1; CDR3: CASIGSGANVLTF
V: TRBV24-1; CDR3: CATSDVSSGGLAVQLFF
V: TRBV28; CDR3: CASNPGWDTQYF
V: TRBV6-1; CDR3: CASSEGETGLNGYTF
V: TRBV18; CDR3: CASSSGTGTREQYF
V: TRBV5-4; CDR3: CASSLTSGDGETQYF
V: TRBV4-3; CDR3: CASSQDVDPVTVENYNEQFF
V: TRBV20-1; CDR3: CSARDPPLDTQYF
V: TRBV18; CDR3: CASSRDSSAQDTQYF
V: TRBV11-2; CDR3: CVSSWTGELFF
V: TRBV30; CDR3: CAWSVSRTGNTGELFF
V: TRBV6-5; CDR3: CASSHPTSTVANEQFF
V: TRBV5-5; CDR3: CASSLEEGRRFSGNTIYF
V: TRBV11-2; CDR3: CASRFGVAGGWIYNEQFF
V: TRBV3-1; CDR3: CASSQLGTGANTGELFF
V: TRBV4-2; CDR3: CASSQGGSRTF
V: TRBV5-1; CDR3: CASSLGAGTGASGYTF
V: TRBV4-2; CDR3: CASSQDLQGIGRYEQFF
V: TRBV19; CDR3: CASSMRVSGEKLFF
V: TRBV11-3; CDR3: CASSLLALETQYF
V: TRBV10-3; CDR3: CAISEGQGEETQYF
V: TRBV5-5; CDR3: CASSMERAGELFF
V: TRBV20-1; CDR3: CSALSGQPGYCYTF
V: TRBV7-2; CDR3: CASSLVRGALMEAFF
V: TRBV20-1; CDR3: CSALKTGVTDTQYF
V: TRBV5-4; CDR3: CASSLGLANYEQYF
V: TRBV6-1; CDR3: CASSTNSDRGTEAFF
V: TRBV20-1; CDR3: CSARRARDTGEAFF
V: TRBV10-2; CDR3: CASSGSMGNYGYTF
V: TRBV4-3; CDR3: CASSQDTSANTGELFF
V: TRBV27; CDR3: CASRSGAGNTIYF
V: TRBV20-1; CDR3: CSAGDRGQSNQPQHF